The clone carrying this TCR beta chain came up a few times. Here immunoSEQ multiplex PCR was the method, and the copy in TCRdb shows in-frame clones only, minus some. The table shows around 720,000 clones, with about three quarters occurring only once. HIV-negative, healthy adults without recent acute infections or vaccinations were the donors. This record belongs to a study of shared clonotypes between healthy human individuals. V trimming: 4 bases; J trimming: 2 bases; junction bases outside the gene matches: 9. The CDR3 is made up of 18 amino acids. Germline V gene sequence: CDR1 LNHDA, CDR2 SQIVND (reference sequence).

This TCR came from a woman in her twenties or thirties in good health. The sequencing input was memory CD4+ T cells sorted from blood. Regarding subset: CD45RA-negative fraction. The rearrangement uses TRBV19 and TRBJ2-2; 11 bases fit TRBD2. This CDR3 is CASSTTSGSSTNTGELFF. The CDR3 DNA reads TGTGCCAGTAGTACAACTAGCGGGAGCAGTACTAACACCGGGGAGCTGTTTTTT.